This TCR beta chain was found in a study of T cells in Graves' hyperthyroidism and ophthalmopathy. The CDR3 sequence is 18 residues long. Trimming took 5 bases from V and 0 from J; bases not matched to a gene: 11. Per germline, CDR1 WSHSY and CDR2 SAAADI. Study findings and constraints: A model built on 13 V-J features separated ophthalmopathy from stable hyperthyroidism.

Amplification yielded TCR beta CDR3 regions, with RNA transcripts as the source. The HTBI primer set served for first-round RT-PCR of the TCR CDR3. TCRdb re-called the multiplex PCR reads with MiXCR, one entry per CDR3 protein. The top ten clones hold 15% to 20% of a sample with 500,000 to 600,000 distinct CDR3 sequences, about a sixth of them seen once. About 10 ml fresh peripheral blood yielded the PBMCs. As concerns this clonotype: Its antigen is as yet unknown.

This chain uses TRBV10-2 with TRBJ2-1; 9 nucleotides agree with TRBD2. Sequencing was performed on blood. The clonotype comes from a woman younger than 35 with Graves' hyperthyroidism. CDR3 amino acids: CASSLPLAGGSSYNEQFF. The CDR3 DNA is TGCGCCAGCAGTCTCCCTTTGGCGGGAGGGAGCTCCTACAATGAGCAGTTCTTC.